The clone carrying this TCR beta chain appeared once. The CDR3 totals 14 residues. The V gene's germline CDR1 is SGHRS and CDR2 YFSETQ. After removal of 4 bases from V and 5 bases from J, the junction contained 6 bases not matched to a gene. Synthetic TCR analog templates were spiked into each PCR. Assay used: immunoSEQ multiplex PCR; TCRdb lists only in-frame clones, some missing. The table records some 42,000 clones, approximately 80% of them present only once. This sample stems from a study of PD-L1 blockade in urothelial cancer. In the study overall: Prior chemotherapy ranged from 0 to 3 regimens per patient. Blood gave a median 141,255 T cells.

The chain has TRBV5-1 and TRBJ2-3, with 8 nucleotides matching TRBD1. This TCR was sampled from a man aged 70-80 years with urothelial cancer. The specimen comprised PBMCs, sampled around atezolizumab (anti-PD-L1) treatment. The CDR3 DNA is TGCGCCAGCAGCAAAGGACAGGGAAGAGATACGCAGTATTTT. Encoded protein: CASSKGQGRDTQYF.